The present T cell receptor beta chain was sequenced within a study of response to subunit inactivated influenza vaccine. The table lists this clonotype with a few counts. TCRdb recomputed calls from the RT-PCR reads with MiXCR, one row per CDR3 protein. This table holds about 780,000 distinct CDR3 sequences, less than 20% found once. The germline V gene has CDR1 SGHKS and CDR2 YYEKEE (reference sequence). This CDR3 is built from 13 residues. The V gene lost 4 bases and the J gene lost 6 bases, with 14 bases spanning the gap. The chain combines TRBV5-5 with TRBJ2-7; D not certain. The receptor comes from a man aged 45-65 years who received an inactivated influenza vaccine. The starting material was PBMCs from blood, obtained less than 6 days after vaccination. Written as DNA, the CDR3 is TGTGCCAGCAGCCGGGCCCCGAGCTCCGAGCAGTACTTC. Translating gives CASSRAPSSEQYF.